What follows is one T cell receptor beta chain and its context. The data were obtained in a study of radiotherapy plus CTLA-4 blockade in lung cancer. Focal radiation with ipilimumab CTLA-4 blockade was given to patients with chemo-refractory metastatic non-small-cell lung cancer. V lost 0 bases, J lost 10 bases, and 6 bases stayed unmatched. The CDR3 is made up of 15 amino acids. Germline lookup yields CDR1 MNHEY and CDR2 SVGAGI. TCRdb keeps only in-frame clones here, not all; method: immunoSEQ multiplex PCR. In the table there are approximately 89,000 clones, 78% of which are singletons. The chain is built from TRBV6-5 and TRBJ1-6; 7 bases line up with TRBD1. The TCR was taken from a human donor with non-small cell lung cancer who had a partial response to radiotherapy plus ipilimumab. Some clones in this sample may be carry-over from other donors' samples. Here the sequenced sample was peripheral blood, taken from a patient treated with radiotherapy plus ipilimumab. CDR3 region: CASSYSRGPGSPLHF. CDR3 in DNA: TGTGCCAGCAGTTACTCAAGGGGGCCTGGGTCACCCCTCCACTTT.